The 23 T cell receptor beta chains in this list originate from one sample, sequenced in a study of a mutant IDH1 vaccine in newly diagnosed glioma. Time point: week 35, safety follow-up. Topical imiquimod accompanied each vaccine dose, which consisted of 300 ug of mutant IDH1 20-mer peptide. Repertoires were generated with immunoSEQ multiplex PCR, while TCRdb's copy carries only in-frame clones and drops some. This table holds 20,000 to 30,000 clones, around four fifths found once. The antigens for these receptors are not known. The sequences come from PBMCs, collected from a glioma patient whose treatment included an IDH1 peptide vaccine. Source of these receptors: a man aged 30 to 45 with glioma.

This chain links TRBV6-1 with TRBJ2-7, with a weak D call TRBD2 (5 bases). Trimming pared 2 bases from V and 1 base from J, leaving 12 bases between. This CDR3 comprises 15 residues. Germline CDR1 and CDR2: MNHNS and SASEGT. DNA of the CDR3: TGTGCCAGCAGTGAATTGGAGGAACAGTCCTACGAGCAGTACTTC. This sequence encodes CASSELEEQSYEQYF.

The genes are TRBV4-3 and TRBJ2-6; TRBD1 is a possible D gene (6 bases). The CDR3 totals 16 residues. Germline V gene lookup returns CDR1 LGHNA and CDR2 YSLEER. Trimming pared 1 base from V and 0 bases from J, leaving 7 bases between. In DNA form, the CDR3 reads TGCGCCAGCAGCCAAGGGGGGCACTCTGGGGCCAACGTCCTGACTTTC. Amino acids: CASSQGGHSGANVLTF.

V usage is TRBV6-6 and J usage is TRBJ1-3; D not resolved. V lost 8 bases, J lost 4 bases, and 15 bases lay in between. The V gene's germline CDR1 is MNHNY and CDR2 SVGAGI (reference sequence). The CDR3 has 14 residues. DNA for the CDR3: TGTGCCAGCGGGAAGGCTGCCGCCGGAAACACCATATATTTT. Translating gives CASGKAAAGNTIYF.

The chain has TRBV2 and TRBJ2-2, with a weak D call TRBD2 (6 bases). The CDR3 sequence is 15 residues long. Germline CDR1 reads SNHLY; CDR2 reads FYNNEI. Trimming stripped 9 bases from V and 3 bases from J, with 17 bases between. CDR3 DNA sequence: TGTGCCAGGACTTACGGGAGCCTTGACACCGGGGAGCTGTTTTTT. Translating it yields CARTYGSLDTGELFF.

The chain uses TRBV29-1 and TRBJ1-1; no reliable D call. CDR3 length: 15 amino acids. Germline V gene lookup returns CDR1 SQVTM and CDR2 ANQGSEA. The V end was cut by 5 bases, the J end by 1 base, with 17 bases between. The CDR3 DNA is TGCAGCGTTACCCAAGGGTTAACGGGGAACACTGAAGCTTTCTTT. Translating it yields CSVTQGLTGNTEAFF.

The chain couples TRBV7-8 to TRBJ1-6; D unresolved. Germline V CDR1 and CDR2: SGHVS, FQNEAQ. The germline V and J ends were trimmed by 7 bases and 4 bases, with 17 bases remaining between them. The CDR3 covers 16 residues. Here the CDR3 DNA reads TGTGCCAGCACCCCTCATCGTTCGGGATATAATTCACCCCTCCACTTT. Amino acids: CASTPHRSGYNSPLHF.

The J gene is TRBJ1-1, the V gene TRBV30; possibly TRBD1 for D (6 bases). The germline V gene has CDR1 GTSNPN and CDR2 SVGIG (reference sequence). CDR3 length: 18 residues. V was pared by 4 bases and J by 1 base, with 25 bases between. CDR3 in DNA: TGTGCCTGGAACAAGGGGGGTTTGGGGGGCGCATCGAACACTGAAGCTTTCTTT. As protein: CAWNKGGLGGASNTEAFF.

The chain employs TRBV2 and TRBJ2-7; D is undetermined. Germline V lookup: CDR1 SNHLY, CDR2 FYNNEI. V dropped 7 bases and J dropped 7 bases, with 17 bases sitting between them. The CDR3 extends over 13 amino acids. CDR3 loop: CASTLGYRGEQYF. CDR3 nucleotides: TGTGCCAGCACTTTGGGATACCGCGGAGAGCAGTACTTC.

The rearrangement joins TRBV30 to TRBJ2-3; 14 bases match TRBD2. J gave up 5 bases and V 5 bases, and 3 bases lay outside the gene matches. Germline values: CDR1 GTSNPN, CDR2 SVGIG (reference sequence). The CDR3 totals 14 residues. The CDR3 is CAWGGLAGVDTQYF. The CDR3 DNA follows: TGTGCCTGGGGGGGACTAGCGGGGGTAGATACGCAGTATTTT.

This clone was detected only once. This sequence joins TRBV6-1 and TRBJ1-1; D remains ambiguous. The CDR3 spans 14 residues. The V end was cut by 4 bases, the J end by 4 bases, with 13 bases between. Looked up from germline, CDR1 is MNHNS and CDR2 is SASEGT. The CDR3 loop reads CASSVWGRGTEAFF. The CDR3 nucleotides are TGTGCCAGCAGTGTGTGGGGTCGGGGCACTGAAGCTTTCTTT.

A word on this clone: The identical CDR3 is also encoded by other nucleotide sequences in the sample. This rearrangement joins TRBV7-8 to TRBJ2-3; D perhaps matches TRBD1 (5 bases). V was clipped by 1 base and J by 3 bases, with 8 bases between them. CDR1 is SGHVS and CDR2 is FQNEAQ in the germline V gene. This CDR3 has 14 residues. The CDR3 nucleotides read TGTGCCAGCAGCTTAGTTCAGGGAACAGATACGCAGTATTTT. Translating it yields CASSLVQGTDTQYF.

This rearrangement joins TRBV30 to TRBJ2-1; no reliable D call. There are 11 residues in the CDR3. Trimming cost V 1 base and J 6 bases, with 4 bases left between them. In germline, CDR1 is GTSNPN, CDR2 SVGIG (reference sequence). DNA of the CDR3: TGTGCCTGGAGTGGAGGCAATGAGCAGTTCTTC. Translation gives CAWSGGNEQFF.

V and J are TRBV27 and TRBJ1-2; possibly TRBD1 for D (5 bases). Germline CDR1 reads MNHEY; CDR2 reads SMNVEV (reference sequence). CDR3 length equals 13 residues. V lost 3 bases, J lost 6 bases, and 11 bases lay in between. CDR3 nucleotides: TGTGCCAGCAGTTTGAGGGAAGGGGATGGCTACACCTTC. Amino acids: CASSLREGDGYTF.

The V and J genes are TRBV27 and TRBJ1-1; 7 bases are shared with TRBD1. The CDR3 is made up of 15 amino acids. CDR1 and CDR2 (germline): MNHEY, SMNVEV (reference sequence). The J segment lost 8 bases and the V segment lost 1 base, leaving 10 bases of the junction unmatched. Written as DNA, the CDR3 is TGTGCCAGCAGTTTATTTCCACCAGAGACAGGGGAAGCTTTCTTT. It specifies CASSLFPPETGEAFF.

This clone was seen only a few times. The CDR3 loop is CASSAEPETGTEAFF. For the CDR3, the DNA is TGTGCCAGCAGCGCTGAGCCGGAAACTGGGACTGAAGCTTTCTTT. The rearrangement uses TRBV7-2 and TRBJ1-1; no clear D. Per the germline V gene, CDR1 is SGHTA and CDR2 is FQGNSA. This CDR3 region has 15 residues. V lost 5 bases to trimming and J lost 5 bases, with 18 bases between them.

The chain employs TRBV18 and TRBJ2-5, with 9 bases that match TRBD2. The CDR3 is made up of 15 amino acids. Germline V gives CDR1 KGHSH, CDR2 LQKENI. Germline trimming cut 3 bases from V and 4 bases from J; bases unmatched to any gene: 6. As DNA, the CDR3 is TGTGCCAGCTCACCCTCCGGGACTAGCATAGAGACCCAGTACTTC. Translation gives CASSPSGTSIETQYF. Full variable domain (outside the CDR3, taken from reference TRBV18 and TRBJ2-5): NAGVMQNPRHLVRRRGQEARLRCSPMKGHSHVYWYRQLPEEGLKFMVYLQKENIIDESGMPKERFSAEFPKEGPSILRIQQVVRGDSAAYFCASSPSGTSIETQYFGPGTRLLVL.

This sequence joins TRBV2 and TRBJ1-4; D is perhaps TRBD1 (5 bases). V lost 7 bases, J lost 4 bases, and 10 bases lay in between. Germline CDR1 SNHLY, CDR2 FYNNEI. This CDR3 has 13 amino acids. The CDR3 region is CASNPGYNEKLFF. The CDR3 DNA reads TGTGCCAGCAACCCAGGGTATAATGAAAAACTGTTTTTT.

This clone was recorded once. This rearrangement joins TRBV5-6 to TRBJ1-6; TRBD1 matches at 10 bases. With V trimmed by 4 bases and J by 6 bases, 4 bases remained unmatched. The CDR3 spans 15 residues. The germline gives CDR1 SGHDT, CDR2 YYEEEE. The CDR3 nucleotides are TGTGCCAGCAGCGTAAGGACAGGGGGTAATTCACCCCTCCACTTT. Translation gives CASSVRTGGNSPLHF. The whole variable domain, remainder taken from reference TRBV5-6 and TRBJ1-6, is DAGVTQSPTHLIKTRGQQVTLRCSPKSGHDTVSWYQQALGQGPQFIFQYYEEEERQRGNFPDRFSGHQFPNYSSELNVNALLLGDSALYLCASSVRTGGNSPLHFGNGTRLTVT.

In regard to this clone: At one end the junction does not follow the germline gene, possibly because of a read error. The chain uses TRBV6-5 and TRBJ1-1; TRBD1 is a possible D gene (6 bases). The length of the CDR3 is 11 residues. The germline V gene encodes CDR1 MNHEY and CDR2 SVGAGI. The CDR3 nucleotides read TGTGCCTGCAGGGGGAACACTGAAGCTTTCTTT. Amino acid sequence: CACRGNTEAFF.

The chain couples TRBV9 to TRBJ1-4; D remains unclear. This CDR3 contains 13 residues. The V gene lost 3 bases and the J gene lost 4 bases, with 7 bases spanning the gap. Germline V CDR1 and CDR2: SGDLS, YYNGEE. The CDR3 DNA reads TGTGCCAGCAGCGGCACCATTAATGAAAAACTGTTTTTT. This translates into CASSGTINEKLFF.

The V call is TRBV19, the J call TRBJ2-2; D might be TRBD1 or TRBD2, each matching 7 bases. The CDR3 is 14 amino acids. V was trimmed by 5 bases and J by 7 bases, leaving 14 bases between them. Germline V gene lookup returns CDR1 LNHDA and CDR2 SQIVND (reference sequence). As DNA, the CDR3 is TGTGCCAGTAGTGTACAGGGGAGGGTCGGGGAGCTGTTTTTT. The encoded protein is CASSVQGRVGELFF.

The chain has TRBV5-1 and TRBJ1-2; TRBD1 matches 9 bases. V shed 5 bases, J shed 2 bases, and the junction held 4 bases outside the gene matches. Germline-derived CDR1 and CDR2 are SGHRS and YFSETQ. The CDR3 spans 14 residues. DNA for the CDR3: TGCGCCAGCAGGACGGGACAGGGAAACTATGGCTACACCTTC. Protein sequence: CASRTGQGNYGYTF.

This clone was seen only a few times. The chain has TRBV10-3 and TRBJ2-2; the D is unclear. This CDR3 contains 14 residues. V was pared by 3 bases and J by 3 bases, with 8 bases between. Germline-derived CDR1 and CDR2 are ENHRY and SYGVKD. CDR3 nucleotides: TGTGCCATCAGTGATTCTAGGGACACCGGGGAGCTGTTTTTT. Translation: CAISDSRDTGELFF.